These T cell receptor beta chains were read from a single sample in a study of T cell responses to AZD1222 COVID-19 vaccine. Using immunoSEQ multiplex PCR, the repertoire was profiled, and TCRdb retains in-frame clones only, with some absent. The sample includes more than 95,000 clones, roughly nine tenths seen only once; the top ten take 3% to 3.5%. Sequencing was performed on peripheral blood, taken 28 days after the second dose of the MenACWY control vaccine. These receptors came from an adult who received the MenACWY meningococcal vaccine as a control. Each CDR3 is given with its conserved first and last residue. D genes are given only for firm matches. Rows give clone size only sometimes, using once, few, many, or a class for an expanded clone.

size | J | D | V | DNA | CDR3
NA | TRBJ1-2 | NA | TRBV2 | TGTGCCACATCCCCTAGGACAGTGGGAGGCTACACCTTC | CATSPRTVGGYTF
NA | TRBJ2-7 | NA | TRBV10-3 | TGTGCCATCAGTGACCCAGCCTCTATGAACTCCTACGAGCAGTACTTC | CAISDPASMNSYEQYF
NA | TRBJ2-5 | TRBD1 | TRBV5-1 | TGCGCCAGCAGCTTGGGACAGGGAAGAGAGACCCAGTACTTC | CASSLGQGRETQYF
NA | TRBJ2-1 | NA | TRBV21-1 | TGTGCCAGCAGCAAAAACGCCATAGCTAGCGGGGAAACTTACAATGAGCAGTTCTTC | CASSKNAIASGETYNEQFF
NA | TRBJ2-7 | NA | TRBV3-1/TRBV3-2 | TGTGCCAGCAGCCATTCGGACTACGAGCAGTACTTC | CASSHSDYEQYF
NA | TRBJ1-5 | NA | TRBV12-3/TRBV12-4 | TGTGCCAGCAGTGCGGGCACTCAGCCCCAGCATTTT | CASSAGTQPQHF
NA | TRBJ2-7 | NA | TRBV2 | TGTGCCAGCACAAAAATGCCCGGGACCATCTCCTACGAGCAGTACTTC | CASTKMPGTISYEQYF
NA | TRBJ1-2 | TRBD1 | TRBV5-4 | TGTGCCAGCAGCTGGGGACAGGGCAACTATGGCTACACCTTC | CASSWGQGNYGYTF
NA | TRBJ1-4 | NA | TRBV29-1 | TGCAGCCCGCCTCCAGGGACAAGACTCTTCGGCGTTAATGAAAAACTGTTTTTT | CSPPPGTRLFGVNEKLFF
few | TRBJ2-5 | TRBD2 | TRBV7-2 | TGTGCCAGCAGTTCAGTCGGGGGACTATCCCTCCCCCAGTACTTC | CASSSVGGLSLPQYF
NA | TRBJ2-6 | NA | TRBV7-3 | TGTGCCAGCAGCTCCACGGCGGGCTCTGGGGCCAACGTCCTGACTTTC | CASSSTAGSGANVLTF
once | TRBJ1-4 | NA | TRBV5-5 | TGTGCCAGCAGCTTAGGTGGGGCTAATGAAAAACTGTTTTTT | CASSLGGANEKLFF
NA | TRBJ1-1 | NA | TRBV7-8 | TGTGCCAGCAGCCGGGACCGTGGGACTGAAGCTTTCTTT | CASSRDRGTEAFF
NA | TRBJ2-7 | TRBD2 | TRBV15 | TGTGCCACCAGACCGGGAGGGGGTAGCTCCTACGAGCAGTACTTC | CATRPGGGSSYEQYF
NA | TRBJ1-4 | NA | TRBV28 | TGTGCCAGCAGACCCTCCGGGGGGACTAATGAAAAACTGTTTTTT | CASRPSGGTNEKLFF
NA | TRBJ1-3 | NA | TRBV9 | TGTGCCAGCAGCGTAGATTTGGGAGGGTACACCATATATTTT | CASSVDLGGYTIYF
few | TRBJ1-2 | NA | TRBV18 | TGTGCCAGCTCACCGGACACGAACTATGGCTACACCTTC | CASSPDTNYGYTF
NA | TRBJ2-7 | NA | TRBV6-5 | TGTGCCAGCAGTTACGGCAGGGGTCAGTCCTACGAGCAGTACTTC | CASSYGRGQSYEQYF
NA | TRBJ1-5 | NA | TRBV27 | TGTGCCAGCAGTTTCTATAATCAGCCCCAGCATTTT | CASSFYNQPQHF
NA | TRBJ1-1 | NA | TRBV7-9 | TGTGCCAGCAGCTTAGTAGGAGGCCGCGGAGCTTTCTTT | CASSLVGGRGAFF
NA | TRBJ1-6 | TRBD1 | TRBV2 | TGTGCCAGCAGTGAAGGTGGAACAGGGGGCGGTAATTCACCCCTCCACTTT | CASSEGGTGGGNSPLHF
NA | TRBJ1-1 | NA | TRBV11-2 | TGTGCCAGCAGCTTAGGGGTTGTACGGGACACTGAAGCTTTCTTT | CASSLGVVRDTEAFF
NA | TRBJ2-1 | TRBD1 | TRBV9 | TGTGCCAGCACCATATCCGGACAGGGTCACAATGAGCAGTTCTTC | CASTISGQGHNEQFF
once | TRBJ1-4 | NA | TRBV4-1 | TGCGCCAGCAGCCAAGGAGGGGGAGATAATGAAAAACTGTTTTTT | CASSQGGGDNEKLFF
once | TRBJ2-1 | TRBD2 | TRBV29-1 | TGCAGCGTTGAGCCTAGCGGGGGATTTTACAATGAGCAGTTCTTC | CSVEPSGGFYNEQFF
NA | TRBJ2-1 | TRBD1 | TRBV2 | TGTGCCAGCAATCCCCAGGGACAGACGGCTGAGCAGTTCTTC | CASNPQGQTAEQFF
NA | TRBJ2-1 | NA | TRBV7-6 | TGTGCCAGCAGCTCGCAGGCCTACAATGAGCAGTTCTTC | CASSSQAYNEQFF
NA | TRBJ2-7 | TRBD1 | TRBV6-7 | TGTGCCAGCAGTAAGACAGGGGGAGACGAGCAGTACTTC | CASSKTGGDEQYF
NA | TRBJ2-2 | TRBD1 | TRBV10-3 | TGTGCCATCAGTCCCGGGACAGGCAAAACCGGGGAGCTGTTTTTT | CAISPGTGKTGELFF
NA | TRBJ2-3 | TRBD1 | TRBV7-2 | TGTGCCAGCAGGCGAGGGGGCAGAAGCACAGATACGCAGTATTTT | CASRRGGRSTDTQYF
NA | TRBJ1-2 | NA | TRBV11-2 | TGTGCCAGCAGCTTAGTCTCACCGGGAGGGGGGTATGGCTACACCTTC | CASSLVSPGGGYGYTF
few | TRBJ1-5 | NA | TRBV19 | TGTGCCAGTAGTCCTCAGAGGGTGTATAGCAATCAGCCCCAGCATTTT | CASSPQRVYSNQPQHF
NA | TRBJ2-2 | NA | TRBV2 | TGTGCCAGCAGTGAGCAACAGGGCTTCGGGGAGCTGTTTTTT | CASSEQQGFGELFF
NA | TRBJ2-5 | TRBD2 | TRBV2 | TGTGCCAGCAGTGAATATTGGGGGGGGGAGACCCAGTACTTC | CASSEYWGGETQYF
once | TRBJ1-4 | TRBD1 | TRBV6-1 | TGTGCCAGCAGCGAAGGGACAGCTAATGAAAAACTGTTTTTT | CASSEGTANEKLFF
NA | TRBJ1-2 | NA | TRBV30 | TGTGCCCAAGGTGATTTTGATCACTATGGCTACACCTTC | CAQGDFDHYGYTF
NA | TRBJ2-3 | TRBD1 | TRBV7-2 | TGTGCCAGCAGCATACCCGGGACAGGAATAAGCACAGATACGCAGTATTTT | CASSIPGTGISTDTQYF
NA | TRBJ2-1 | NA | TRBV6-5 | TGTGCCAGCAGCCTGACAAAGAGCTCCTACAATGAGCAGTTCTTC | CASSLTKSSYNEQFF
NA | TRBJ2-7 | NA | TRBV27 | TGTGCCAGCAGTTCCCTCGACGGGGGCAAGTACTACGAGCAGTACTTC | CASSSLDGGKYYEQYF
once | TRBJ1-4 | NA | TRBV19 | TGTGCCAGTAAAGAACTTGCAACTAATGAAAAACTGTTTTTT | CASKELATNEKLFF
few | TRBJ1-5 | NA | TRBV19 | TGTGCCAGTAGTATCGGGACCGGGAGGACTCAGCCCCAGCATTTT | CASSIGTGRTQPQHF
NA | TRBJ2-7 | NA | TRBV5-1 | TGCGCCAGCAGCTACGGACAGTCCTACGAGCAGTACTTC | CASSYGQSYEQYF